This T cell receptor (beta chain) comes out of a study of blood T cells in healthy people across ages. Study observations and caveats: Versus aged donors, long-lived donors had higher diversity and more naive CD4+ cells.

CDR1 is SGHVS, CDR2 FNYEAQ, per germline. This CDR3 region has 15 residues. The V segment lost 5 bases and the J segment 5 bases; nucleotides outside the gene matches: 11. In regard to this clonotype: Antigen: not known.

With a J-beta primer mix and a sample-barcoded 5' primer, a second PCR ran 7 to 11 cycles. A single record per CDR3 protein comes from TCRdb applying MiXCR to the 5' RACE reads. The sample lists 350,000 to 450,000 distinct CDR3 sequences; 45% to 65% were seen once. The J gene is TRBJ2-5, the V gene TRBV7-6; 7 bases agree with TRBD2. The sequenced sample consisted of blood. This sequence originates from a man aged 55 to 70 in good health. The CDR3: CASSVSSGVGETQYF. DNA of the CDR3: TGTGCCAGCAGCGTGTCTAGCGGCGTAGGGGAGACCCAGTACTTC. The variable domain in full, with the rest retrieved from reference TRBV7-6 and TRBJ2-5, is GAGVSQSPRYKVTKRGQDVALRCDPISGHVSLYWYRQALGQGPEFLTYFNYEAQQDKSGLPNDRFSAERPEGSISTLTIQRTEQRDSAMYRCASSVSSGVGETQYFGPGTRLLVL.